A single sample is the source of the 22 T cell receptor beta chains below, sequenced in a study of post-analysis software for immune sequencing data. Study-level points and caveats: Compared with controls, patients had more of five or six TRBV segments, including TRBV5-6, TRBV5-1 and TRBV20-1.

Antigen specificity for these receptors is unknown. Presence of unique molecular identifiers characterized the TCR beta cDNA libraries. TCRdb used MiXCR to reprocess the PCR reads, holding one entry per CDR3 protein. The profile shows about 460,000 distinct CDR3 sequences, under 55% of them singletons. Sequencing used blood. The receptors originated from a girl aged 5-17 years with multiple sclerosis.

CDR3 amino acids: CASSPARDGIYGYTF. The CDR3 bases are TGCGCCAGCAGCCCAGCTAGAGACGGGATCTATGGCTACACCTTC. The J gene is TRBJ1-2, the V gene TRBV4-1; no clear D. There are 15 residues in the CDR3. Germline assignment: CDR1 MGHRA and CDR2 YSYEKL. V was clipped by 4 bases and J by 4 bases, with 16 bases between them.

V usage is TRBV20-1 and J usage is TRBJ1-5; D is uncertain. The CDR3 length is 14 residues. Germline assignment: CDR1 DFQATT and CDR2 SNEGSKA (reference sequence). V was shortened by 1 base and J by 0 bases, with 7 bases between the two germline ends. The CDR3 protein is CSARGGTSNQPQHF. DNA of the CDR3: TGCAGTGCTAGAGGGGGTACTAGCAATCAGCCCCAGCATTTT.

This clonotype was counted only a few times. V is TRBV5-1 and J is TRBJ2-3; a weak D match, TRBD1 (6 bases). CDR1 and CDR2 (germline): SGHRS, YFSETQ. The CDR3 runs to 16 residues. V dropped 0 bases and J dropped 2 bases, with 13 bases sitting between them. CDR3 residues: CASSLDGDTSTDTQYF. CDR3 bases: TGCGCCAGCAGCTTGGACGGGGACACTTCCACAGATACGCAGTATTTT.

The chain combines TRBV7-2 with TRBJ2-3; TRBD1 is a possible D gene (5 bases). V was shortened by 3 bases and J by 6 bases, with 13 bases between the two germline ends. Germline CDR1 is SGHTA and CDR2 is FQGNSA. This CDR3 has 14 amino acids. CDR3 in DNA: TGTGCCAGCAGCTTGGCCGTTGGGGCCGATACGCAGTATTTT. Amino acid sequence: CASSLAVGADTQYF.

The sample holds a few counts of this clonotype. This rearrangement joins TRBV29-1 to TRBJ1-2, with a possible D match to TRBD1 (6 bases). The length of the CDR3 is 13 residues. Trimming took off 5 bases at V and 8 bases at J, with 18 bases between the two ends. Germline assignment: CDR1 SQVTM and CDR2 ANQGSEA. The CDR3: CSVRITGFGGYTF. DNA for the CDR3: TGCAGCGTTAGGATTACAGGGTTCGGAGGCTACACCTTC.

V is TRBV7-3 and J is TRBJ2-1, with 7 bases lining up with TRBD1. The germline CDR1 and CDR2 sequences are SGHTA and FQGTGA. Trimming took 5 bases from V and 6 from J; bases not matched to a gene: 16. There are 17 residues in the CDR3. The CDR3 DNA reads TGTGCCAGCAGCCCCTCGCCGGACAGGTTGGGTACCAATGAGCAGTTCTTC. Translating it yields CASSPSPDRLGTNEQFF.

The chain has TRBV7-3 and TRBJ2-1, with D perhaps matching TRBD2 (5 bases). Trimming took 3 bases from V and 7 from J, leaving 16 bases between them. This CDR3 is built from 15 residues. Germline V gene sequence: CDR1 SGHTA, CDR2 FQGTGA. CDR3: CASSFGQEVRNEQFF. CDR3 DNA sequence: TGTGCCAGCAGCTTCGGTCAGGAGGTTAGGAATGAGCAGTTCTTC.

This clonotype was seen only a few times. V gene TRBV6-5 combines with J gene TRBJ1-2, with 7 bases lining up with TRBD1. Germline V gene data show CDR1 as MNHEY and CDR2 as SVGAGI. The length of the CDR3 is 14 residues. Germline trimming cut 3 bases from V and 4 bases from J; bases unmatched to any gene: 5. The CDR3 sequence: CASSYRQGGYGYTF. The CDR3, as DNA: TGTGCCAGCAGTTATAGGCAGGGGGGCTATGGCTACACCTTC.

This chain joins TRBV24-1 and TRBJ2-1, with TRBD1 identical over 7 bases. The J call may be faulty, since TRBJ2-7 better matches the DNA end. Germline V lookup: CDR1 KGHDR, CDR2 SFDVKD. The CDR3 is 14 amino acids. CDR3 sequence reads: CATRDGQGAYEQYF. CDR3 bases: TGTGCCACCAGGGACGGGCAGGGGGCCTACGAGCAGTACTTC.

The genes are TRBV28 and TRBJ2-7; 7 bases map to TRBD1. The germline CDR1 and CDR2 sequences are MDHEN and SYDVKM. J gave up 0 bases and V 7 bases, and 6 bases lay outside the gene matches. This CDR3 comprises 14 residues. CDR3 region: CASNAGGTSYEQYF. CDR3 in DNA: TGTGCCAGCAACGCAGGGGGTACCTCCTACGAGCAGTACTTC.

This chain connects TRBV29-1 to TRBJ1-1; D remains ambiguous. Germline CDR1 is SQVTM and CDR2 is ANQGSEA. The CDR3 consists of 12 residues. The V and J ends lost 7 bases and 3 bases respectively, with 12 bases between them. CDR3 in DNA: TGCAGCGCAGAAATAACAGACACTGAAGCTTTCTTT. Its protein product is CSAEITDTEAFF.

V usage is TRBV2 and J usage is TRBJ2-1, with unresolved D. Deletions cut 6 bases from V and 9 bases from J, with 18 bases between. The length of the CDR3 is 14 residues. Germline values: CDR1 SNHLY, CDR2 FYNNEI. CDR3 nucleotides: TGTGCCAGCAGGCCTTTGTCAGTCGCTACTGAGCAGTTCTTC. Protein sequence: CASRPLSVATEQFF.

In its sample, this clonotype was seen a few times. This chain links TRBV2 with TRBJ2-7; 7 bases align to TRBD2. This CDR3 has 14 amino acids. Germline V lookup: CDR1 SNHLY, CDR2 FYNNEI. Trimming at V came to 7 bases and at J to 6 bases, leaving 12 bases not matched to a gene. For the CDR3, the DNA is TGTGCCAGCATGGGGGGGGTCCGGGACGGCGAGCAGTACTTC. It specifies CASMGGVRDGEQYF.

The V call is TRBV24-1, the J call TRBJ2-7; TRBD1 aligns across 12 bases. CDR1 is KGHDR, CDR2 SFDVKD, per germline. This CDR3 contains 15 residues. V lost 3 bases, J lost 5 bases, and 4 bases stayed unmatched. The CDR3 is CATSDPGQGANEQYF. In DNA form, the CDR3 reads TGTGCCACCAGTGATCCGGGACAGGGGGCAAACGAGCAGTACTTC.

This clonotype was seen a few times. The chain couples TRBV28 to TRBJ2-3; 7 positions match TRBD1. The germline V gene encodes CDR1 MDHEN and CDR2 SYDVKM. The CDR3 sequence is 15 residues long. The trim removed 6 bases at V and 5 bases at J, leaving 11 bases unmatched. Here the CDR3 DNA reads TGTGCCAGCAGCGCCCCGGGACAGATGGGAGATACGCAGTATTTT. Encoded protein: CASSAPGQMGDTQYF. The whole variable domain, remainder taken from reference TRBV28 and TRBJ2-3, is DVKVTQSSRYLVKRTGEKVFLECVQDMDHENMFWYRQDPGLGLRLIYFSYDVKMKEKGDIPEGYSVSREKKERFSLILESASTNQTSMYLCASSAPGQMGDTQYFGPGTRLTVL.

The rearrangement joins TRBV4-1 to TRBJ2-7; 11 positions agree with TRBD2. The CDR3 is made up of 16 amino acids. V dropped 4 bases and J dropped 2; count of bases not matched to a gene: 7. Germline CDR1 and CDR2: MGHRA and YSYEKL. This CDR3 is CASSRILAGVTYEQYF. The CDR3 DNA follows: TGCGCCAGCAGCCGAATACTAGCGGGGGTTACCTACGAGCAGTACTTC.

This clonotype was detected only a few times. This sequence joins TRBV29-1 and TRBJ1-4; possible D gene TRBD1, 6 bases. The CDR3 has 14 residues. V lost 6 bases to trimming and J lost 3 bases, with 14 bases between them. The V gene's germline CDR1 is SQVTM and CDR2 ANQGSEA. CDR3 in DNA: TGCAGCGTCCGTCGGGGGGCGTCTAATGAAAAACTGTTTTTT. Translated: CSVRRGASNEKLFF.

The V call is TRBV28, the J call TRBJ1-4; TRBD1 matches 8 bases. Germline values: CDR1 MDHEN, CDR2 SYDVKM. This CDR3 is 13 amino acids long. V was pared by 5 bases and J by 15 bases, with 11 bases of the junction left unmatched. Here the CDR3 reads CASSPPKDRAMFF. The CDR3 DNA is TGTGCCAGCAGTCCGCCTAAGGACAGGGCAATGTTTTTT.

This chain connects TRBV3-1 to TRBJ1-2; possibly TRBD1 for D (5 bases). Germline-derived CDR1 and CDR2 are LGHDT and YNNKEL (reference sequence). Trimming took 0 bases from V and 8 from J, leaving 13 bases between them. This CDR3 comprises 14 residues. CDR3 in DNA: TGTGCCAGCAGCCAAGACAGGGAAGCAGGAGGCTACACCTTC. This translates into CASSQDREAGGYTF.

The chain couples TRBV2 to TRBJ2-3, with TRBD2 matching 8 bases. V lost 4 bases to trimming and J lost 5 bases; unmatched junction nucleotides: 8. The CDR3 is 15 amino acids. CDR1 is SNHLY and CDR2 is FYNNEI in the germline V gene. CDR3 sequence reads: CASSGWAGGEDTQYF. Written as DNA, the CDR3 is TGTGCCAGCAGTGGTTGGGCGGGAGGAGAAGATACGCAGTATTTT.

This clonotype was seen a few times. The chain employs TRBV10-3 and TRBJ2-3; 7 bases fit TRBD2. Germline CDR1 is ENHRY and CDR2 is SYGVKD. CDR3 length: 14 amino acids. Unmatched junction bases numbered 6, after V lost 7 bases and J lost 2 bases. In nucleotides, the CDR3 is TGTGCCATCACGGCTAGCGGACTCACAGATACGCAGTATTTT. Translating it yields CAITASGLTDTQYF.

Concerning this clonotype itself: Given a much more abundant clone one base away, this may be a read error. The CDR3 region has the DNA TGTGCCAGCAGCTTAGGCGCCGACGGGACAAGGGGTCTCTACGAGCAGTACTTC. Its protein product is CASSLGADGTRGLYEQYF. The chain is built from TRBV7-6 and TRBJ2-7; perhaps TRBD1 as D (6 bases). Trimming left V 1 base short and J 3 bases short, with 22 bases between. Germline V gene lookup returns CDR1 SGHVS and CDR2 FNYEAQ. The CDR3 sequence is 18 residues long.